This T cell receptor beta chain emerged from a study of OX40 agonist ivuxolimab in advanced cancers. Some clones are missing from TCRdb's copy, which holds only in-frame ones; the method was immunoSEQ multiplex PCR. The table includes almost 65,000 clones, roughly four fifths detected once. Germline lookup yields CDR1 SQVTM and CDR2 ANQGSEA. The CDR3 spans 10 residues. The V gene lost 7 bases and the J gene lost 2 bases, with 5 bases spanning the gap. This receptor was identified in an adult with an advanced solid tumor such as melanoma, head and neck, liver or kidney cancer. The sequencing here drew on CD4+ or CD8+ T cells sorted from blood, taken in a trial of the OX40 agonist ivuxolimab. The chain carries TRBV29-1 and TRBJ1-1; no clear D gene. CDR3 residues: CSGLNTEAFF. Here the CDR3 DNA reads TGCAGCGGCTTAAACACTGAAGCTTTCTTT.